The next 27 T cell receptor beta chains were all read from a single sample in a study of cytomegalovirus exposure and HLA in healthy donors. Primers: 60 Vbeta forward and 13 Jbeta reverse. This table comes from immunoSEQ multiplex PCR, and its TCRdb copy is limited to in-frame clones, with some not included. The table lists roughly 150,000 clones, 80% to 90% of them singletons. The sample comprised PBMCs. These receptors originate from a male donor in good health and CMV-seronegative.

The chain has TRBV27 and TRBJ1-5; D ambiguous. Germline V gene lookup returns CDR1 MNHEY and CDR2 SMNVEV (reference sequence). The CDR3 consists of 15 residues. V was clipped by 5 bases and J by 5 bases, with 16 bases between them. The DNA of the CDR3 is TGTGCCAGCAGTCCTCTCCCTGCCGGTGATCAGCCCCAGCATTTT. Its translation is CASSPLPAGDQPQHF.

The V call is TRBV27, the J call TRBJ2-7; 7 bases are a match to TRBD1. Germline V CDR1 and CDR2: MNHEY, SMNVEV (reference sequence). V gave up 6 bases and J gave up 2 bases; unmatched junction bases: 4. CDR3 size: 13 residues. The CDR3 DNA sequence: TGTGCCAGCAGCAGGACAGGAGCCTACGAGCAGTACTTC. It yields the protein CASSRTGAYEQYF.

This clone was recorded once. The chain uses TRBV7-2 and TRBJ2-5; a possible D gene is TRBD2 (6 bases). Trimming shortened V by 4 bases and J by 1 base, and 16 bases separated the two germline ends. CDR1 and CDR2 from the germline V gene are SGHTA and FQGNSA. The CDR3 has 16 residues. This CDR3 is CASSSERVGPQETQYF. The DNA of the CDR3 is TGTGCCAGCAGCTCCGAGCGGGTCGGGCCCCAAGAGACCCAGTACTTC.

The chain uses TRBV10-3 and TRBJ2-5; 7 nucleotides agree with TRBD1. J lost 4 bases, V lost 0 bases, and 5 bases had no gene match. The germline CDR1 and CDR2 sequences are ENHRY and SYGVKD. This CDR3 comprises 15 residues. CDR3 amino acids: CAISESKGARETQYF. The CDR3, as DNA: TGTGCCATCAGTGAGTCCAAGGGGGCCAGAGAGACCCAGTACTTC.

This chain uses TRBV30 with TRBJ2-7; TRBD1 might be the D (6 bases). This CDR3 comprises 14 residues. CDR1 is GTSNPN and CDR2 is SVGIG in the germline V gene (reference sequence). V lost 4 bases and J lost 4, with 17 bases in between. The CDR3 coding sequence is TGTGCCTGGACCACCCCCCGGACAGATTACGAGCAGTACTTC. The encoded protein is CAWTTPRTDYEQYF.

The chain links TRBV19 to TRBJ1-4; D not certain. Germline assignment: CDR1 LNHDA and CDR2 SQIVND (reference sequence). The CDR3 sequence is 13 residues long. The V end lost 5 bases, the J end lost 4 bases, and 8 bases lay between the germline ends. The CDR3, as DNA: TGTGCCAGTAGTTTAAACATTAATGAAAAACTGTTTTTT. Translated, it gives CASSLNINEKLFF. The variable domain in full, completed from reference TRBV19 and TRBJ1-4, reads DGGITQSPKYLFRKEGQNVTLSCEQNLNHDAMYWYRQDPGQGLRLIYYSQIVNDFQKGDIAEGYSVSREKKESFPLTVTSAQKNPTAFYLCASSLNINEKLFFGSGTQLSVL.

The chain employs TRBV6-5 and TRBJ2-1, with D tentatively TRBD2 (6 bases). Germline values: CDR1 MNHEY, CDR2 SVGAGI. The ends were cut back, 4 bases at V and 0 bases at J, with 13 bases in the middle. The CDR3 is made up of 16 amino acids. This CDR3 reads CASSSLAQGSYNEQFF. The CDR3 DNA follows: TGTGCCAGCAGTTCTCTAGCGCAGGGCTCCTACAATGAGCAGTTCTTC.

V is TRBV6-5 and J is TRBJ1-2; TRBD1 matches 7 bases. Germline CDR1 is MNHEY and CDR2 is SVGAGI. Germline trimming cut 5 bases from V and 1 base from J; bases unmatched to any gene: 7. The length of the CDR3 is 15 residues. The CDR3 nucleotides are TGTGCCAGCAGTCCTCGGGACAGCTATAACTATGGCTACACCTTC. Amino acid sequence: CASSPRDSYNYGYTF.

The CDR3 DNA reads TGTGCCAGCAGCTTGACGGGTGCCGGTAATGAAAAACTGTTTTTT. This encodes CASSLTGAGNEKLFF. This chain uses TRBV7-9 with TRBJ1-4, with no clear D. V was pared by 3 bases and J by 4 bases, with 12 bases between. Germline CDR1 and CDR2: SEHNR and FQNEAQ (reference sequence). The CDR3 has 15 residues.

As DNA, the CDR3 is TGCAGCGTCCACGGAGGGAGAGCTTTCTTT. Protein sequence: CSVHGGRAFF. This sequence joins TRBV29-1 and TRBJ1-1; D is undetermined. Trimming removed 6 bases from V and 10 bases from J, with 12 bases in between. The CDR3 consists of 10 residues. Germline CDR1 is SQVTM and CDR2 is ANQGSEA.

This clone was recorded once. The chain joins TRBV2 to TRBJ2-1; TRBD1 is a possible D gene (5 bases). There are 13 residues in the CDR3. Germline loops: CDR1 SNHLY, CDR2 FYNNEI. The V and J ends lost 7 bases and 4 bases respectively, with 11 bases between them. CDR3 in amino acids: CASNNDRYNEQFF. CDR3 sequence (DNA): TGTGCCAGCAACAACGACAGATACAATGAGCAGTTCTTC.

The chain has TRBV6-9 and TRBJ2-7; D ambiguous. The CDR3 totals 14 residues. Between the trimmed V and J ends, which lost 4 bases and 7 bases, there was a span of 17 bases. Germline V gene sequence: CDR1 MNHGY, CDR2 SVAAGI. The CDR3 here is CASSWVSQAGEQYF. CDR3 DNA sequence: TGTGCCAGCAGTTGGGTGTCCCAGGCAGGTGAGCAGTACTTC.

This clone was found once. The chain recombines TRBV7-2 with TRBJ2-2; D might be TRBD2 (7 bases). There are 16 residues in the CDR3. Trimming removed 3 bases at V and 1 base at J, with 12 bases between. CDR1 and CDR2 from the germline V gene are SGHTA and FQGNSA. The CDR3 DNA is TGTGCCAGCAGCTTCACAGGGAGGGTGAACACCGGGGAGCTGTTTTTT. The encoded protein is CASSFTGRVNTGELFF.

This rearrangement joins TRBV4-1 to TRBJ2-1; 9 bases are a match to TRBD2. V gave up 6 bases and J gave up 10 bases; unmatched junction bases: 1. Germline V gives CDR1 MGHRA, CDR2 YSYEKL. CDR3 size: 11 residues. CDR3 protein: CASRRGGEQFF. The DNA of the CDR3 is TGCGCCAGCAGGCGGGGGGGGGAGCAGTTCTTC.

This chain connects TRBV28 to TRBJ2-5, with TRBD2 matching over 12 bases. J lost 4 bases, V lost 4 bases, and 7 bases had no gene match. This CDR3 spans 16 amino acids. Germline V gene sequence: CDR1 MDHEN, CDR2 SYDVKM. CDR3: CASSSLLAGGRETQYF. The CDR3 bases are TGTGCCAGCAGTTCCCTGCTAGCGGGGGGGCGAGAGACCCAGTACTTC.

This clone was observed a handful of times. The chain links TRBV2 to TRBJ2-2; 8 positions agree with TRBD2. The CDR3 length is 13 residues. Germline CDR1 SNHLY, CDR2 FYNNEI. The J segment lost 6 bases and the V segment lost 11 bases, leaving 8 bases of the junction unmatched. The CDR3 sequence: CAGGLVTAGELFF. CDR3 nucleotides: TGTGCCGGGGGACTAGTGACCGCCGGGGAGCTGTTTTTT.

This clone was detected only once. The chain links TRBV6-5 to TRBJ2-3; 7 bases are a match to TRBD2. The CDR3 has 15 residues. Germline lookup yields CDR1 MNHEY and CDR2 SVGAGI. V trimming: 0 bases; J trimming: 9 bases; junction bases outside the gene matches: 9. CDR3 sequence reads: CASSYSGLSKRTQYF. CDR3 sequence (DNA): TGTGCCAGCAGTTACTCGGGACTAAGTAAGCGAACGCAGTATTTT.

This clone appeared once. The V call is TRBV13, the J call TRBJ2-7; D is perhaps TRBD1 (6 bases). There are 18 residues in the CDR3. Trimming left V 5 bases short and J 7 bases short, with 30 bases between. CDR1 PRHDT and CDR2 FYEKMQ come from the germline V gene (reference sequence). The CDR3 DNA reads TGTGCCAGCAGCCTCCGACAGGAATGGAACGGTCTACAACGGGAGCAGTACTTC. Protein: CASSLRQEWNGLQREQYF.

Regarding this clone: Relative to the germline gene, one junction end is altered; a read error may explain this. This chain joins TRBV10-3 and TRBJ1-3; D uncertain. The germline V gene encodes CDR1 ENHRY and CDR2 SYGVKD. The CDR3 totals 16 residues. The DNA of the CDR3 is TGTGCCATCAGGGCAGCAGGACTGGGCTCTGAAAACACCATATATTTT. Protein sequence: CAIRAAGLGSENTIYF.

The chain recombines TRBV9 with TRBJ2-7; 7 nucleotides line up with TRBD2. Germline assignment: CDR1 SGDLS and CDR2 YYNGEE. The V gene end was trimmed by 4 bases and the J gene end by 6 bases; junction bases not matched to a gene: 10. The CDR3 contains 14 residues. DNA of the CDR3: TGTGCCAGCAGCCCTCCCTCGCGGGAGTTCGAGCAGTACTTC. It codes for CASSPPSREFEQYF.

The chain recombines TRBV7-2 with TRBJ2-2; D is unresolved. Deletions cut 1 base from V and 3 bases from J, with 6 bases between. Germline V gene sequence: CDR1 SGHTA, CDR2 FQGNSA. CDR3 length equals 14 residues. CDR3 DNA sequence: TGTGCCAGCAGCTTAGAAATCGACACCGGGGAGCTGTTTTTT. Protein: CASSLEIDTGELFF.

The chain combines TRBV5-1 with TRBJ1-1; TRBD1 is a possible D gene (5 bases). There are 15 residues in the CDR3. The germline gives CDR1 SGHRS, CDR2 YFSETQ. V was clipped by 3 bases and J by 6 bases, with 18 bases between them. CDR3 loop: CASSSGAALRAEAFF. CDR3 in DNA: TGCGCCAGCAGCTCGGGCGCCGCCCTCAGGGCTGAAGCTTTCTTT. Based on the CDR3 plus reference TRBV5-1 and TRBJ1-1, the full variable domain is KAGVTQTPRYLIKTRGQQVTLSCSPISGHRSVSWYQQTPGQGLQFLFEYFSETQRNKGNFPGRFSGRQFSNSRSEMNVSTLELGDSALYLCASSSGAALRAEAFFGQGTRLTVV.

The chain links TRBV6-5 to TRBJ2-5, with D maybe TRBD1 (6 bases). Germline CDR1 reads MNHEY; CDR2 reads SVGAGI. The CDR3 extends over 13 amino acids. Trimming cost V 7 bases and J 4 bases, with 13 bases left between them. DNA of the CDR3: TGTGCCAGCACGCTTACAGGGACAGAGACCCAGTACTTC. It is translated as CASTLTGTETQYF.

The chain employs TRBV13 and TRBJ2-5; the match to TRBD1 covers 10 bases. The germline V gene encodes CDR1 PRHDT and CDR2 FYEKMQ (reference sequence). With 3 bases clipped from V and 2 bases from J, the junction kept 6 bases outside the gene matches. The CDR3 runs 16 residues. The CDR3 sequence is CASSFRTGGLQETQYF. The DNA of the CDR3 is TGTGCCAGCAGCTTTCGGACAGGGGGGTTACAAGAGACCCAGTACTTC.

The chain's CDR3 is CASSPPLNEQFF. The CDR3 coding sequence is TGTGCCAGCAGTCCCCCTTTAAATGAGCAGTTCTTC. The chain links TRBV6-6 to TRBJ2-1; D call uncertain. The V and J ends lost 5 bases and 7 bases respectively, with 9 bases between them. The CDR3 has 12 residues. Germline loops: CDR1 MNHNY, CDR2 SVGAGI (reference sequence).

This chain connects TRBV7-9 to TRBJ2-3, with 9 bases aligning to TRBD1. CDR1 is SEHNR and CDR2 is FQNEAQ in the germline V gene (reference sequence). V shed 5 bases and J 0 bases; nucleotides not matched to a gene: 15. The CDR3 has 19 amino acids. CDR3 in amino acids: CASSTGGQGPFPSTDTQYF. Written as DNA, the CDR3 is TGTGCCAGCAGCACTGGGGGACAGGGACCGTTCCCTAGCACAGATACGCAGTATTTT.

This chain links TRBV5-4 with TRBJ2-4; 9 positions agree with TRBD1. Unmatched junction bases numbered 1, after V lost 0 bases and J lost 6 bases. Germline V gives CDR1 SGHNT, CDR2 YYREEE (reference sequence). This CDR3 is built from 14 residues. This CDR3 is CASSLEQGANIQYF. The CDR3 DNA reads TGTGCCAGCAGCTTGGAACAGGGGGCAAACATTCAGTACTTC.